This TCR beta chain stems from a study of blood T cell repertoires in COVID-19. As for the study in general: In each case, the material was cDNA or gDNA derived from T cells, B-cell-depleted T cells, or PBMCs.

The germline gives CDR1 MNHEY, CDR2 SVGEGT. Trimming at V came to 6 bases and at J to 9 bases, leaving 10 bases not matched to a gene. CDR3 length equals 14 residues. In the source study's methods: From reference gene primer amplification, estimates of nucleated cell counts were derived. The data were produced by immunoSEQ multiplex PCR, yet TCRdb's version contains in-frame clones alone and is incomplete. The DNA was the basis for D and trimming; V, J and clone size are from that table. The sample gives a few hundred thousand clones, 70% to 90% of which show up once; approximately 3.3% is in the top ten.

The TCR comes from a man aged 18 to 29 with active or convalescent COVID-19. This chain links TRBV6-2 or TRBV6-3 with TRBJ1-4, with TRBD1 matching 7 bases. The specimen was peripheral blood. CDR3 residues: CASSRGGDSQKLFF. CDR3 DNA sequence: TGTGCCAGCAGCCGCGGCGGGGACAGCCAAAAACTGTTTTTT.